This passage covers 14 T cell receptor beta chains from one sample sequenced in a study of shared clonotypes between healthy human individuals. This table comes from immunoSEQ multiplex PCR, and its TCRdb copy is limited to in-frame clones, with some not included. The sample holds 850,000 to 1,200,000 clones, about 80% seen once. Specimen: memory CD4+ T cells sorted from blood. The subset is: CD45RA-negative fraction. The receptors stem from a man aged 18 to 30 in good health.

V is TRBV5-1 and J is TRBJ2-2; 8 bases fit TRBD1. Trimming took 1 base from V and 6 from J; bases not matched to a gene: 5. CDR1 and CDR2 from the germline V gene are SGHRS and YFSETQ. The CDR3 runs 15 residues. This chain's CDR3 is CASSLQRQGSGELFF. The CDR3 coding sequence is TGCGCCAGCAGCTTGCAGCGACAGGGGTCCGGGGAGCTGTTTTTT.

The chain links TRBV18 to TRBJ1-5, with D unresolved. Trimming removed 5 bases from V and 5 bases from J, with 7 bases in between. This CDR3 has 12 amino acids. Germline loops: CDR1 KGHSH, CDR2 LQKENI. CDR3 sequence reads: CASSSTDQPQHF. Written as DNA, the CDR3 is TGTGCCAGCTCATCCACGGATCAGCCCCAGCATTTT.

This clone was counted only a few times. Different DNA sequences within this sample yield the same CDR3. The chain couples TRBV5-1 to TRBJ1-6, with 7 nucleotides matching TRBD1. From germline, CDR1 is SGHRS and CDR2 YFSETQ. CDR3 size: 14 residues. The ends lost 4 bases at V and 5 bases at J; junction bases unmatched: 3. The CDR3 bases are TGCGCCAGCAGCAGGACAGGAGATAATTCACCCCTCCACTTT. This gives the protein CASSRTGDNSPLHF.

The chain has TRBV9 and TRBJ2-3, with TRBD2 identical over 7 bases. The CDR3 totals 17 residues. The V segment lost 2 bases and the J segment 2 bases; nucleotides outside the gene matches: 11. CDR1 and CDR2 from the germline V gene are SGDLS and YYNGEE. This CDR3 is CASSVGWEGFNTDTQYF. CDR3 nucleotides: TGTGCCAGCAGCGTTGGTTGGGAGGGCTTTAACACAGATACGCAGTATTTT.

This clone was counted once. The chain carries TRBV5-1 and TRBJ1-3, with TRBD1 identical over 8 bases. This CDR3 is 16 amino acids long. The ends lost 4 bases at V and 0 bases at J; junction bases unmatched: 6. Looked up from germline, CDR1 is SGHRS and CDR2 is YFSETQ. The CDR3 DNA reads TGCGCCAGCAGCCCGGGACAGGCAAGCTCTGGAAACACCATATATTTT. This translates into CASSPGQASSGNTIYF.

To note about this clone: The same CDR3 can be traced to other DNA sequences in this sample. J is TRBJ2-2 and V is TRBV5-1; D is unclear. In germline, CDR1 is SGHRS, CDR2 YFSETQ. V was clipped by 0 bases and J by 3 bases, with 3 bases between them. This CDR3 has 13 residues. For the CDR3, the DNA is TGCGCCAGCAGCTTGGGGGACACCGGGGAGCTGTTTTTT. Translating gives CASSLGDTGELFF.

The chain recombines TRBV5-6 with TRBJ2-1; 8 bases map to TRBD1. The length of the CDR3 is 14 residues. V shed 6 bases and J 4 bases; nucleotides not matched to a gene: 6. Germline V gene lookup returns CDR1 SGHDT and CDR2 YYEEEE. CDR3 in DNA: TGTGCCAGCAACCCGGACAGGGCTTACAATGAGCAGTTCTTC. It yields the protein CASNPDRAYNEQFF.

The chain uses TRBV7-6 and TRBJ2-7; possible D gene TRBD1, 6 bases. The CDR3 has 15 residues. V lost 6 bases, J lost 2 bases, and 17 bases lay in between. The germline CDR1 and CDR2 sequences are SGHVS and FNYEAQ. This CDR3 reads CASSTSRGSPYEQYF. CDR3 nucleotides: TGTGCCAGCAGTACCTCTAGGGGGTCCCCCTACGAGCAGTACTTC.

The chain recombines TRBV30 with TRBJ1-3, with D unresolved. There are 12 residues in the CDR3. The germline gives CDR1 GTSNPN, CDR2 SVGIG (reference sequence). The germline V and J ends were trimmed by 5 bases and 0 bases, with 5 bases remaining between them. The CDR3 nucleotides are TGTGCCTGGCGTCTCTCTGGAAACACCATATATTTT. Translating gives CAWRLSGNTIYF.

This rearrangement joins TRBV27 to TRBJ2-5; tentative D call: TRBD2 (5 bases). V dropped 6 bases and J dropped 4 bases, with 18 bases sitting between them. The germline gives CDR1 MNHEY, CDR2 SMNVEV (reference sequence). The CDR3 extends over 15 amino acids. CDR3 bases: TGTGCCAGCAGCCGAGGTGGGAGAGGTGTAGAGACCCAGTACTTC. Its translation: CASSRGGRGVETQYF.

This chain links TRBV10-3 with TRBJ1-5, with D possibly matching TRBD1 (5 bases). V dropped 4 bases and J dropped 8 bases, with 15 bases sitting between them. Germline V gene sequence: CDR1 ENHRY, CDR2 SYGVKD. This CDR3 comprises 14 residues. CDR3 protein: CAISGWQGKEPQHF. The CDR3 DNA sequence: TGTGCCATCAGTGGGTGGCAGGGAAAGGAGCCCCAGCATTTT.

The chain recombines TRBV5-1 with TRBJ1-1; D unresolved. The CDR3 extends over 16 amino acids. Trimming took 0 bases from V and 0 from J, leaving 12 bases between them. Germline V gene lookup returns CDR1 SGHRS and CDR2 YFSETQ. The CDR3 loop reads CASSLAGSNMNTEAFF. As DNA, the CDR3 is TGCGCCAGCAGCTTGGCGGGTTCGAACATGAACACTGAAGCTTTCTTT. The full variable domain, with the rest looked up from reference TRBV5-1 and TRBJ1-1, is KAGVTQTPRYLIKTRGQQVTLSCSPISGHRSVSWYQQTPGQGLQFLFEYFSETQRNKGNFPGRFSGRQFSNSRSEMNVSTLELGDSALYLCASSLAGSNMNTEAFFGQGTRLTVV.

V usage is TRBV13 and J usage is TRBJ2-7; D not resolved. Germline V gene lookup returns CDR1 PRHDT and CDR2 FYEKMQ (reference sequence). The CDR3 totals 13 residues. V dropped 6 bases and J dropped 2 bases, with 11 bases sitting between them. CDR3 in amino acids: CASSNVRAYEQYF. In DNA, the CDR3 is TGTGCCAGCAGTAATGTACGAGCCTACGAGCAGTACTTC.

V is TRBV7-2 and J is TRBJ2-1, with 10 nucleotides matching TRBD1. The CDR3 has 15 residues. CDR1 and CDR2 (germline): SGHTA, FQGNSA. V trimming: 5 bases; J trimming: 7 bases; junction bases outside the gene matches: 8. The CDR3 DNA reads TGTGCCAGCAGCCCACGACAGGGGGCGCGAAATGAGCAGTTCTTC. Its protein product is CASSPRQGARNEQFF.